The 14 T cell receptor beta chains given below trace back to one sample, sequenced in a study of blood T cell repertoires in COVID-19. Libraries were prepared by immunoSEQ multiplex PCR; TCRdb keeps only in-frame clonotypes and omits some of them. This sample has about 190,000 clones; roughly 80% occur once, and the top ten carry approximately 3%. The sample comprised PBMCs or T cells enriched from blood (not recorded which). The receptors were sampled from a woman aged 25 to 39 who had recovered from COVID-19.

V is TRBV19 and J is TRBJ1-5, with 10 bases that match TRBD1. V shed 7 bases, J shed 3 bases, and the junction held 3 bases outside the gene matches. CDR3 length: 14 residues. CDR1 LNHDA and CDR2 SQIVND come from the germline V gene (reference sequence). The CDR3 here is CASTGQGYNQPQHF. For the CDR3, the DNA is TGTGCCAGTACGGGACAGGGGTACAATCAGCCCCAGCATTTT.

CDR3 coding DNA: TGTGCCAGCAGGCCCGGTCGCGGGAACACTGAAGCTTTCTTT. Its translation is CASRPGRGNTEAFF. The chain recombines TRBV6-5 with TRBJ1-1, with D unclear. V lost 6 bases, J lost 1 base, and 12 bases lay in between. Germline values: CDR1 MNHEY, CDR2 SVGAGI. This CDR3 comprises 14 residues.

This clone was seen a handful of times. The chain uses TRBV28 and TRBJ2-1, with TRBD2 matching 9 bases. V lost 9 bases to trimming and J lost 6 bases; unmatched junction nucleotides: 12. Germline assignment: CDR1 MDHEN and CDR2 SYDVKM. The CDR3 has 15 residues. The CDR3 sequence is CASYRPAGGPNEQFF. CDR3 DNA: TGTGCCAGTTACCGACCAGCGGGAGGCCCCAATGAGCAGTTCTTC.

The chain carries TRBV9 and TRBJ2-1; 11 bases line up with TRBD2. V was clipped by 3 bases and J by 9 bases; unmatched bases: 11. The CDR3 loop spans 16 amino acids. CDR1 and CDR2 (germline): SGDLS, YYNGEE. CDR3 sequence: CASSGRLAGNTAEQFF. The CDR3, as DNA: TGTGCCAGCAGCGGACGACTAGCGGGAAACACAGCTGAGCAGTTCTTC. The variable domain in full, with the rest retrieved from reference TRBV9 and TRBJ2-1, is DSGVTQTPKHLITATGQRVTLRCSPRSGDLSVYWYQQSLDQGLQFLIQYYNGEERAKGNILERFSAQQFPDLHSELNLSSLELGDSALYFCASSGRLAGNTAEQFFGPGTRLTVL.

The chain links TRBV7-2 to TRBJ2-7; weak D call: TRBD1 (5 bases). CDR1 is SGHTA and CDR2 is FQGNSA in the germline V gene. Deletions cut 2 bases from V and 2 bases from J, with 16 bases between. This CDR3 has 16 amino acids. CDR3: CASSLYGLGAPYEQYF. The CDR3 coding sequence is TGTGCCAGCAGCTTATACGGTCTAGGGGCCCCCTACGAGCAGTACTTC.

This clone was counted once. The chain employs TRBV7-3 and TRBJ2-1, with D possibly TRBD2 on 6 matching bases. Germline CDR1 is SGHTA and CDR2 is FQGTGA. V lost 5 bases and J lost 5, with 16 bases in between. CDR3 length equals 15 residues. The DNA for the CDR3 is TGTGCCAGCAGCATTCCGGGACTCACAAACAATGAGCAGTTCTTC. Protein product: CASSIPGLTNNEQFF.

The chain recombines TRBV27 with TRBJ1-2, with D tentatively TRBD1 (5 bases). The V gene lost 6 bases and the J gene lost 8 bases, with 19 bases spanning the gap. CDR3 length: 14 residues. Germline assignment: CDR1 MNHEY and CDR2 SMNVEV (reference sequence). The CDR3 loop is CASRHPAGQGGYTF. DNA of the CDR3: TGTGCCAGCAGGCACCCGGCGGGGCAGGGAGGCTACACCTTC.

This clone was picked up one time. The rearrangement joins TRBV11-2 to TRBJ2-3; the match to TRBD1 covers 9 bases. There are 16 residues in the CDR3. Germline V gene lookup returns CDR1 SGHAT and CDR2 FQNNGV. The junction had 9 bases not matched to a gene; V was cut back by 5 bases and J by 3 bases. The CDR3 spells CASSLRTDRGTDTQYF. CDR3 nucleotide sequence: TGTGCCAGCAGCCTTCGGACGGACAGGGGAACAGATACGCAGTATTTT.

V is TRBV30 and J is TRBJ1-5; D might be TRBD1 (5 bases). Germline V lookup: CDR1 GTSNPN, CDR2 SVGIG (reference sequence). This CDR3 spans 14 amino acids. The V and J ends lost 8 bases and 2 bases respectively, with 16 bases between them. This CDR3 reads CAGSSGLGNQPQHF. As DNA, the CDR3 is TGTGCCGGAAGTTCAGGGCTCGGCAATCAGCCCCAGCATTTT.

The V call is TRBV7-9, the J call TRBJ1-4; 8 nucleotides line up with TRBD1. Germline-derived CDR1 and CDR2 are SEHNR and FQNEAQ (reference sequence). The CDR3 has 13 residues. V dropped 4 bases and J dropped 8; count of bases not matched to a gene: 3. CDR3 protein: CASSSTGVEKLFF. CDR3 coding DNA: TGTGCCAGCAGCTCGACAGGGGTGGAAAAACTGTTTTTT.

The genes are TRBV19 and TRBJ2-5, with 10 positions matching TRBD2. The CDR3 runs 15 residues. V shed 11 bases, J shed 1 base, and the junction held 10 bases outside the gene matches. Germline V gives CDR1 LNHDA, CDR2 SQIVND (reference sequence). The CDR3 DNA sequence: TGTGCCTCCAAGGAGCGGGGGGGTACCCAAGAGACCCAGTACTTC. This encodes CASKERGGTQETQYF.

The genes are TRBV5-1 and TRBJ1-1; tentatively, D is TRBD1 (6 bases). The CDR3 extends over 14 amino acids. Germline V gene sequence: CDR1 SGHRS, CDR2 YFSETQ. V was shortened by 6 bases and J by 7 bases, with 19 bases between the two germline ends. CDR3 loop: CASTHSSGAREAFF. For the CDR3, the DNA is TGCGCCAGCACCCATAGTTCAGGGGCCCGTGAAGCTTTCTTT.

The V call is TRBV5-1, the J call TRBJ2-1; 10 bases are a match to TRBD2. The ends lost 2 bases at V and 4 bases at J; junction bases unmatched: 6. The CDR3 is 16 residues long. CDR1 SGHRS and CDR2 YFSETQ come from the germline V gene. The CDR3, as DNA: TGCGCCAGCAGCTTTCGGGAACTAGCGGGATACAATGAGCAGTTCTTC. Its protein is CASSFRELAGYNEQFF.

CDR3 residues: CASSALQQNEKLFF. CDR3 bases: TGTGCCAGCAGTGCATTACAGCAGAATGAAAAACTGTTTTTT. This rearrangement joins TRBV2 to TRBJ1-4; no reliable D call. Germline lookup yields CDR1 SNHLY and CDR2 FYNNEI. The CDR3 has 14 residues. Trimming took 4 bases from V and 5 from J, leaving 11 bases between them.